This TCR beta chain was sequenced in a study of blood T cell repertoires in COVID-19 (dated by TCRdb to 2020 to 2022). Background on the whole study: Samples covering the acute and convalescent phases of COVID-19 were provided by collaborators in the United States, Italy and Spain. The prospective study material was composed of cDNA or gDNA derived from T cells, B-cell-depleted T cells, or PBMCs. The dataset comprised deeply sampled blood TCRbeta repertoires from subjects exposed to, actively infected with, or recovered from COVID-19. The repertoires were made available in a free public database intended to serve as a resource for research on the immune response to SARS-CoV-2. The samples were drawn from the first 160 participants of the ongoing ImmuneRACE study and from 1,254 subjects provided by 6 global collaborators. A de-identified subject ID, COVID-19 status, age in years and sex were almost always included in the sample metadata. Where available, HLA class I and class II types were taken from metadata supplied by the sample provider and were not determined by assay-based typing. Overall study outcomes, separate from this receptor: The quantity of clinical and demographic metadata differed by source and by participant and was supplied without curation.

V is trimmed back by 4 bases and J by 4 bases, and the junction contains 8 bases that no gene match accounts for. The CDR3 holds 14 amino acids from the cysteine to the phenylalanine. Only the CDR3 DNA stays, 42 bases, in frame from base 1. According to the germline V gene, CDR1 reads SQVTM and CDR2 reads ANQGSEA. The table lists this clone with a few counts. The antigen it binds to is not known. Base qualities are not at hand, and no much larger clone is one base apart. The collaborating institutions used their own protocols to collect whole blood in K2EDTA tubes. For TCRbeta analysis, collaborators shipped samples in one of three forms: frozen whole blood, isolated PBMCs, or DNA extracted from either of those sample types. TCRbeta CDR3 regions were amplified from genomic DNA by means of the immunoSEQ Assay, a bias-controlled multiplex PCR. The authors processed their data as follows. The number of nucleated cells in each sample was estimated by amplification of reference gene primers within the assay. To quantify the absolute abundance of each unique TCRbeta CDR3 rearrangement, sequence reads were collapsed and filtered. For each sample, productive Simpson clonality was calculated as the square root of Simpson's diversity index over productive rearrangements. The table comes from immuneACCESS by way of TCRdb, which keeps in-frame sequences with V and J called. Part of the clones is missing from these tables; in studies checked, under half for an unresolved V gene and the rest for unknown reasons. V and J calls and clone size are as listed in that table; D and trimming were resolved from the DNA. Across this sample there are tens of thousands of clones, with roughly four fifths seen only once. The ten largest clones capture about 6.9% of the sample.

The rearranged chain carries TRBV29-1 and TRBJ2-7; 9 nucleotides in the junction match TRBD2. This TCR was recovered from a human donor in a cohort sampled during active COVID-19. Material: peripheral blood. The base sequence is TGCAGCGTTGGGGTCTGGCGGGGGGGATACGAGCAGTACTTC. This codes for CSVGVWRGGYEQYF.